Following are 19 T cell receptor beta chains from one sample sequenced in a study of T cells in Graves' hyperthyroidism and ophthalmopathy. The TCR beta CDR3 regions underwent amplification using RNA transcripts as the source. The HTBI set primed first-round TCR CDR3 RT-PCR. TCRdb re-analysed the multiplex PCR reads in MiXCR, keeping a single row per CDR3 protein. Here the sample spans approximately 640,000 distinct CDR3 sequences, roughly a sixth being singletons. Sequences were obtained from blood. All receptors come from a man aged 45-60 years with Graves' hyperthyroidism.

This clonotype was counted many times. The chain recombines TRBV12-3 or TRBV12-4 with TRBJ1-2; D gene unclear. With 7 bases removed from V and 1 base from J, the gap between germline ends came to 13 bases. This CDR3 is built from 14 residues. CDR3 sequence reads: CASTKDGFNYGYTF. The DNA for the CDR3 is TGTGCCAGCACTAAGGACGGGTTTAACTATGGCTACACCTTC.

The rearrangement links TRBV27 to TRBJ1-5; D gene ambiguous. The V gene lost 0 bases and the J gene lost 0 bases, with 9 bases spanning the gap. Germline assignment: CDR1 MNHEY and CDR2 SMNVEV (reference sequence). This CDR3 is 16 amino acids long. The CDR3: CASSLSLPDSNQPQHF. The CDR3 nucleotides are TGTGCCAGCAGTTTATCCCTGCCCGATAGCAATCAGCCCCAGCATTTT.

J is TRBJ1-5 and V is TRBV19; 9 nucleotides align to TRBD1. Germline values: CDR1 LNHDA, CDR2 SQIVND (reference sequence). V was clipped by 5 bases and J by 1 base; unmatched bases: 3. The CDR3 spans 15 residues. The CDR3 coding sequence is TGTGCCAGTAGTCGGACAGGGGTCAGCAATCAGCCCCAGCATTTT. This gives the protein CASSRTGVSNQPQHF.

The genes are TRBV27 and TRBJ2-1, with a weak D call TRBD2 (6 bases). Deletions cut 2 bases from V and 12 bases from J, with 11 bases between. This CDR3 is 12 amino acids long. Germline V lookup: CDR1 MNHEY, CDR2 SMNVEV (reference sequence). The CDR3 here is CASSLPLGGQFF. The CDR3 DNA sequence: TGTGCCAGCAGTTTACCCCTGGGGGGGCAGTTCTTC.

V usage is TRBV20-1 and J usage is TRBJ1-1; possible D gene TRBD1, 6 bases. The CDR3 consists of 15 residues. Germline V lookup: CDR1 DFQATT, CDR2 SNEGSKA (reference sequence). Deletions cut 5 bases from V and 1 base from J, with 17 bases between. CDR3 in amino acids: CSAETGFVSNTEAFF. The CDR3 nucleotides are TGCAGTGCTGAAACAGGGTTTGTTTCGAACACTGAAGCTTTCTTT.

This clonotype was seen repeatedly, ten times or more. This sequence joins TRBV6-1 and TRBJ2-1; TRBD2 aligns across 11 bases. With V trimmed by 7 bases and J by 0 bases, 5 bases remained unmatched. The CDR3 covers 16 residues. The V gene's germline CDR1 is MNHNS and CDR2 SASEGT. The chain's CDR3 is CASKNSGRVSYNEQFF. As DNA, the CDR3 is TGTGCCAGCAAGAATAGCGGGAGGGTCTCCTACAATGAGCAGTTCTTC.

This rearrangement joins TRBV5-5 to TRBJ2-7, with D perhaps matching TRBD2 (6 bases). The CDR3 contains 16 residues. CDR1 SGHKS and CDR2 YYEKEE come from the germline V gene (reference sequence). Trimming took off 0 bases at V and 4 bases at J, with 17 bases between the two ends. As DNA, the CDR3 is TGTGCCAGCAGCTTGGAACCGCTGGGGGGACCGTACGAGCAGTACTTC. Translated, it gives CASSLEPLGGPYEQYF.

In this sample, this clonotype turned up many times. The chain is built from TRBV30 and TRBJ1-5; D is possibly TRBD1 (6 bases). From germline, CDR1 is GTSNPN and CDR2 SVGIG (reference sequence). Between the trimmed V and J ends, which lost 6 bases and 6 bases, there was a span of 12 bases. The CDR3 totals 12 residues. This CDR3 is CACSMGAQPQHF. CDR3 nucleotide sequence: TGTGCCTGTTCTATGGGGGCTCAGCCCCAGCATTTT.

This clonotype was observed many times. V gene TRBV28 combines with J gene TRBJ2-7; 11 bases match TRBD2. With V trimmed by 6 bases and J by 0 bases, 7 bases remained unmatched. CDR1 and CDR2 (germline): MDHEN, SYDVKM. The CDR3 is made up of 16 amino acids. The CDR3 loop reads CASSIGTSGPSYEQYF. The CDR3 DNA sequence: TGTGCCAGCAGCATTGGGACTAGCGGACCCTCCTACGAGCAGTACTTC.

This clonotype was detected ten times or more. The gene calls are TRBV10-2 and TRBJ2-7, with D unresolved. Trimming stripped 3 bases from V and 1 base from J, with 13 bases between. CDR1 and CDR2 from the germline V gene are WSHSY and SAAADI. The CDR3 spans 15 residues. The CDR3 reads CASSERGDQSYEQYF. The CDR3 DNA follows: TGCGCCAGCAGTGAACGCGGAGATCAATCCTACGAGCAGTACTTC.

This clonotype occurred many times. This sequence joins TRBV10-3 and TRBJ1-1, with TRBD1 matching over 7 bases. J gave up 5 bases and V 6 bases, and 9 bases lay outside the gene matches. This CDR3 is built from 14 residues. Germline V CDR1 and CDR2: ENHRY, SYGVKD. CDR3 sequence: CAISSDRSGTEAFF. DNA for the CDR3: TGTGCCATCAGCTCGGACAGGAGTGGGACTGAAGCTTTCTTT.

Worth noting for this clonotype: Just one base apart from a much larger clone, this may be a read error. V gene TRBV2 combines with J gene TRBJ1-4, with D hard to call. The CDR3 sequence is 14 residues long. Germline V lookup: CDR1 SNHLY, CDR2 FYNNEI. CDR3 residues: CAISENLADEKLFF. The CDR3 DNA sequence: TGTGCCATCAGTGAAAATTTGGCAGATGAAAAACTGTTTTTT.

This clonotype was seen at least ten times. V and J are TRBV20-1 and TRBJ2-3; TRBD2 matches at 11 bases. The V gene's germline CDR1 is DFQATT and CDR2 SNEGSKA (reference sequence). The CDR3 is made up of 13 amino acids. The CDR3 region is CRTLAGARDTQYF. The CDR3 region has the DNA TGCAGGACACTAGCGGGAGCAAGAGATACGCAGTATTTT.

The chain combines TRBV27 with TRBJ2-5; 9 nucleotides match TRBD1. The length of the CDR3 is 19 residues. V was pared by 5 bases and J by 5 bases, with 21 bases of the junction left unmatched. Per the germline V gene, CDR1 is MNHEY and CDR2 is SMNVEV (reference sequence). The CDR3 sequence is CASSNPHGQGSTLEETQYF. CDR3 sequence (DNA): TGTGCCAGCAGTAATCCGCATGGACAGGGGTCTACCCTCGAGGAGACCCAGTACTTC.

This clonotype was counted many times. The gene calls are TRBV13 and TRBJ2-7; TRBD1 agrees at 9 bases. This CDR3 region has 14 residues. Germline V gene data show CDR1 as PRHDT and CDR2 as FYEKMQ (reference sequence). Trimming removed 5 bases from V and 5 bases from J; junction bases left unmatched: 7. In DNA form, the CDR3 reads TGTGCCAGCAGCACCCGGGACAGGGTTGACGAGCAGTACTTC. Translated: CASSTRDRVDEQYF.

This clonotype was seen at least ten times. The chain couples TRBV20-1 to TRBJ2-3; TRBD1 aligns across 8 bases. Germline-derived CDR1 and CDR2 are DFQATT and SNEGSKA (reference sequence). The CDR3 is 15 residues long. The ends lost 5 bases at V and 3 bases at J; junction bases unmatched: 10. CDR3 DNA: TGCAGTGCTGCAGACAGGGGTCTCTCGACAGATACGCAGTATTTT. Residues: CSAADRGLSTDTQYF.

Remarks on this clonotype: At one boundary the junction diverges from the germline segment, which might be a read error. The chain has TRBV20-1 and TRBJ1-1; tentatively, D is TRBD1 (5 bases). From germline, CDR1 is DFQATT and CDR2 SNEGSKA (reference sequence). This CDR3 is built from 14 residues. Written as DNA, the CDR3 is TGCGGTGCTAGAGATGTCGGAGGGGCCACTGAAGCTTTCTTT. Its translation is CGARDVGGATEAFF.

This clonotype was observed a handful of times. The V and J genes are TRBV6-1 and TRBJ2-3; D unresolved. The V end lost 3 bases, the J end lost 6 bases, and 10 bases lay between the germline ends. This CDR3 is 13 amino acids long. Germline CDR1 reads MNHNS; CDR2 reads SASEGT. The CDR3 is CASSDSYLDTQYF. The DNA of the CDR3 is TGTGCCAGCAGTGACTCTTATTTGGATACGCAGTATTTT.

This clonotype was recorded many times. The rearrangement links TRBV11-2 to TRBJ1-1; 8 bases are shared with TRBD1. V was pared by 4 bases and J by 6 bases, with 10 bases of the junction left unmatched. The CDR3 covers 15 residues. From germline, CDR1 is SGHAT and CDR2 FQNNGV. CDR3 nucleotides: TGTGCCAGCAGCTCCCGGGACAGGAGGGGCCCTGAAGCTTTCTTT. This encodes CASSSRDRRGPEAFF.